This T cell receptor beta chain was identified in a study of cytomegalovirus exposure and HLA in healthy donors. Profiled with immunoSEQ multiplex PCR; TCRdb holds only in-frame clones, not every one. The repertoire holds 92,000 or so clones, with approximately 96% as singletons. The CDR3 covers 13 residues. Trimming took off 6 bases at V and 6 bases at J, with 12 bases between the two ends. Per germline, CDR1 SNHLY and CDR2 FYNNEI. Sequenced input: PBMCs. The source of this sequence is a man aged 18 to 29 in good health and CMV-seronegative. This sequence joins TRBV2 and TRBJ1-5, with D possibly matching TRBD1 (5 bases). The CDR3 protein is CASRTDGGQPQHF. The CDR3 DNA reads TGTGCCAGCAGGACGGACGGGGGTCAGCCCCAGCATTTT.